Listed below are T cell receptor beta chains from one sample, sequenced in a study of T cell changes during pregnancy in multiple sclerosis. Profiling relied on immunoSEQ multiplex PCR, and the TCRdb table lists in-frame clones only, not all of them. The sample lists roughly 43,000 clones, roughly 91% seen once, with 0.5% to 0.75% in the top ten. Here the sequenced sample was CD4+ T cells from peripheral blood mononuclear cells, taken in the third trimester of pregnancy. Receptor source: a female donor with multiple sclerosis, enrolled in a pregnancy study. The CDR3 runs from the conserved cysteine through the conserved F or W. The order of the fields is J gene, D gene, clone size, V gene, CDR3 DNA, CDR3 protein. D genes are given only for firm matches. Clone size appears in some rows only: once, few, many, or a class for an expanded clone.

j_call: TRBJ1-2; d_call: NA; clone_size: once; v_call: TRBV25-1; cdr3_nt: TGTGCCAGCAGTGGCGGGTGGAACTATGGCTACACCTTC; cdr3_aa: CASSGGWNYGYTF
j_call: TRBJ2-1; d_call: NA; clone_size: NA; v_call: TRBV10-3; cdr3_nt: TGTGCCATGGCATCTGGGGGACAATTTAGCAATGAGCAGTTCTTC; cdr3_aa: CAMASGGQFSNEQFF
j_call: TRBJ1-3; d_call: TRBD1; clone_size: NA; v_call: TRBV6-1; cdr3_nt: TGTGCCAGCATCACAGGGGCTGGAAACACCATATATTTT; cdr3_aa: CASITGAGNTIYF
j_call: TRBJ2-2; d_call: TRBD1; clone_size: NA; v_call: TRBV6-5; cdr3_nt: TGTGCCAGCAGTTACGGACAGGGGAGCACCGGGGAGCTGTTTTTT; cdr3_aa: CASSYGQGSTGELFF
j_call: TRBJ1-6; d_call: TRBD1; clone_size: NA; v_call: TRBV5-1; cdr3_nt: TGCGCCAGCAGCTTGACAGGGGGGACCTATAATTCACCCCTCCACTTT; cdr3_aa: CASSLTGGTYNSPLHF
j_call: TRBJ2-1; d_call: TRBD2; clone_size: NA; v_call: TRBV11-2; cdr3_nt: TGTGCCAGCAGCTTGAGGAGGGGGACTAGCGGGATTGATGAGCAGTTCTTC; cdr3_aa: CASSLRRGTSGIDEQFF
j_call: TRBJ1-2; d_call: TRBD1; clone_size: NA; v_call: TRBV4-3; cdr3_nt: TGCGCCAGCAGCCGCAGGACAGGGAACGGCTACACCTTC; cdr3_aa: CASSRRTGNGYTF
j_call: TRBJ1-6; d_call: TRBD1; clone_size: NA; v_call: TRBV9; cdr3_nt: TGTGCCAGCAGCACCCGACAGGGGCTTAATTCACCCCTCCACTTT; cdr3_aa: CASSTRQGLNSPLHF
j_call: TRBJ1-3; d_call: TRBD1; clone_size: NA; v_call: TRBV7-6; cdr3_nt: TGTGCCAGCAGTCGACAGGGGTGGATTCCTCGAAACACCATATATTTT; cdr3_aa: CASSRQGWIPRNTIYF
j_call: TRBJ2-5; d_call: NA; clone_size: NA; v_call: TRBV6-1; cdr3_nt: TGTGCCAGCAGTGAAATTGCGGGGTCCCAAGAGACCCAGTACTTC; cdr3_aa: CASSEIAGSQETQYF
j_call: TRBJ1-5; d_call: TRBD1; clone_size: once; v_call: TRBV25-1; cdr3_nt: TGTGCCAGCAGTGCCCATCAGGGGGACGGTGGCAATCAGCCCCAGCATTTT; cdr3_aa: CASSAHQGDGGNQPQHF
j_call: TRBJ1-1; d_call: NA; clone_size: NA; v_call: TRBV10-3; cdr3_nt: TGTGCCATCAGTGAGTCGGCGGGGCCCACTGAAGCTTTCTTT; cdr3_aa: CAISESAGPTEAFF
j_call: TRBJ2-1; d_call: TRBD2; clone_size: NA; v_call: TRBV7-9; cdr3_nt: TGTGCCAGCAGCGACACTAGCGGGAGGGGCAATGAGCAGTTCTTC; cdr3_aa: CASSDTSGRGNEQFF
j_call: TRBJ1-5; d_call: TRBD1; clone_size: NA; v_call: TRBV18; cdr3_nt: TGTGCCAGCTCCCTAGGACAGGGGGTTGGTCAGCCCCAGCATTTT; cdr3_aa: CASSLGQGVGQPQHF
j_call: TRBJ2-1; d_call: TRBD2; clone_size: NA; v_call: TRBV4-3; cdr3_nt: TGCGCCAGCAGCCAAGATCGTTTAGCGGGGGGCAATGAGCAGTTCTTC; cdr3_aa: CASSQDRLAGGNEQFF
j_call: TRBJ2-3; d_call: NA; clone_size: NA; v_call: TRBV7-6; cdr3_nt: TGTGCCAGCAGCCCACAGGTGGCAGATACGCAGTATTTT; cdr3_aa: CASSPQVADTQYF
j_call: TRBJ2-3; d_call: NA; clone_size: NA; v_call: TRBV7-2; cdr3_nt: TGTGCCAGCAGCTTATCCCTCGGGGATACGCAGTATTTT; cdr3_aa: CASSLSLGDTQYF
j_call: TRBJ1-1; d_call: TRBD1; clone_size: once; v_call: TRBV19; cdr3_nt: TGTGCCAGTAAACTAGGGGGCGCGGGAAACACTGAAGCTTTCTTT; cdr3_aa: CASKLGGAGNTEAFF
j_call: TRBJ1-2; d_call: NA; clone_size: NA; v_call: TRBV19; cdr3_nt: TGTGCCAGTAGTATCCTCGCAGGGAACTATGGCTACACCTTC; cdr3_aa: CASSILAGNYGYTF
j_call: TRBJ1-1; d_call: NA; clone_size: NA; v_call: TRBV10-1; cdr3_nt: TGCGCCAGCATCGGGGATCCCCTGAACACTGAAGCTTTCTTT; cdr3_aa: CASIGDPLNTEAFF
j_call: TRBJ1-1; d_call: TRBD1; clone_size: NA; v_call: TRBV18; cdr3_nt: TGTGCCAGCTCATCCGACAGGGGAACTGAAGCTTTCTTT; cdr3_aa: CASSSDRGTEAFF
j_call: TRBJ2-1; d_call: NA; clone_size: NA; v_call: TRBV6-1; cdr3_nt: TGTGCCAGCAGCCCGACGGGGGACAATGAGCAGTTCTTC; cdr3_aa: CASSPTGDNEQFF
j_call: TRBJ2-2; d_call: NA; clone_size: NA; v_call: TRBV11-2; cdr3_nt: TGTGCCAGCAGCTTAGATCGGGGAGGGGAGCTGTTTTTT; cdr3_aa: CASSLDRGGELFF
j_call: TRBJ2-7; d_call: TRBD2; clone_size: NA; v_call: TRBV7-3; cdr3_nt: TGTGCCAGCAGCTTAATGGCAGTAGCGGGTGTGTCCTACGAGCAGTACTTC; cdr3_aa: CASSLMAVAGVSYEQYF
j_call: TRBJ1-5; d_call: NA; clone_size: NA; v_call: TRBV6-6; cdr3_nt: TGTGCCAGCAGTAACTCAGAGAATCAGCCCCAGCATTTT; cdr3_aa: CASSNSENQPQHF
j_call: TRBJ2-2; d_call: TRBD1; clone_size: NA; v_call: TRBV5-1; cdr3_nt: TGCGCCAGCAGCTGGGGACAGGGTCCCGGGGAGCTGTTTTTT; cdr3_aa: CASSWGQGPGELFF
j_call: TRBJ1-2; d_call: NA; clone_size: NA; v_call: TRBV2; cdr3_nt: TGTGCCAGCAGTAGGGAGGCTATACGTAACGGCTATGGCTACACCTTC; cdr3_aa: CASSREAIRNGYGYTF
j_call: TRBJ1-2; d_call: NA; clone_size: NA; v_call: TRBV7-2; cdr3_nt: TGTGCCAGCAGCCCGGGGGGCCTCGGCTATGGCTACACCTTC; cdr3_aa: CASSPGGLGYGYTF
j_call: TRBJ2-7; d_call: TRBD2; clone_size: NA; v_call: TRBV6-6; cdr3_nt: TGTGCCAGCAGTCCCCGGGAGGGGAGGCTCTACGAGCAGTACTTC; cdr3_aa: CASSPREGRLYEQYF
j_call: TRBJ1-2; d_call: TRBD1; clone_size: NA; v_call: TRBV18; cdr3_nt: TGTGCCAGCTCACCAACCGGGACAGTCTCCAACTATGGCTACACCTTC; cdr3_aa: CASSPTGTVSNYGYTF
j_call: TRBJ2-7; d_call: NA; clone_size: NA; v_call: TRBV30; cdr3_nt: TGTGCCTGGAAGGTCAGGTCAATGTATTACGAGCAGTACTTC; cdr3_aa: CAWKVRSMYYEQYF
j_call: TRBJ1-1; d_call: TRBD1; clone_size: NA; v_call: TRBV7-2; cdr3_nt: TGTGCCAGCAGCCGCGACAGGGGGATGAACACTGAAGCTTTCTTT; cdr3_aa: CASSRDRGMNTEAFF
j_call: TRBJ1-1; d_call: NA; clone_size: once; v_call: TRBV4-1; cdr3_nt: TGCGCCAGCAGCCGACCAGGGGTGCCCACTGAAGCTTTCTTT; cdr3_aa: CASSRPGVPTEAFF
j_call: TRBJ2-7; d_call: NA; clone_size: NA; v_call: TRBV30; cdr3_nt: TGTGCCTGGAGTTTGCAGGGCTACGAGCAGTACTTC; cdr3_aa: CAWSLQGYEQYF
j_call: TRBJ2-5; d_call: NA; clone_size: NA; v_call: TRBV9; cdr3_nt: TGTGCCAGCAGCGCTCCCCTAGGACAGACCCTAGAGACCCAGTACTTC; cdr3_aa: CASSAPLGQTLETQYF
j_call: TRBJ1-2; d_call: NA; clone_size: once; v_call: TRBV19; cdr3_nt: TGTGCCAGTAGTATAGACCGCACCCAACAGTCACCTAACTATGGCTACACCTTC; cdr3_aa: CASSIDRTQQSPNYGYTF
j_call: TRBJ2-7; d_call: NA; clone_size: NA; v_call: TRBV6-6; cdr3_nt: TGTGCCAGCAGTCAACAGGTGAACGAGCAGTACTTC; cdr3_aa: CASSQQVNEQYF
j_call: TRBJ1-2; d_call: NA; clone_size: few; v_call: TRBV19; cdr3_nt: TGTGCCAGTAGTATATCGGTATATGGCTACACCTTC; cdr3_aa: CASSISVYGYTF
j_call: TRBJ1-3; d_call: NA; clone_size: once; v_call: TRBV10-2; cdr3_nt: TGCGCCAGCAGGGGAGGGAAGGCCGGAAACACCATATATTTT; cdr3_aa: CASRGGKAGNTIYF
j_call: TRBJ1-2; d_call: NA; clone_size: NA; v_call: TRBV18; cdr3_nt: TGTGCCAGCTCACAAATTTCGGACTATGGCTACACCTTC; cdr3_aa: CASSQISDYGYTF
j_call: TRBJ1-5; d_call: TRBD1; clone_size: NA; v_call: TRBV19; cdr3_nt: TGTGCCAGTAGTATACTGGGGACAGGGGGCAATCAGCCCCAGCATTTT; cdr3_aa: CASSILGTGGNQPQHF
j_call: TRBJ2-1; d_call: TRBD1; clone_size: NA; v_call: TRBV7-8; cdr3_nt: TGTGCCAGCAGCTTTACAGGGGGAAGGGACAATGAGCAGTTCTTC; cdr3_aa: CASSFTGGRDNEQFF
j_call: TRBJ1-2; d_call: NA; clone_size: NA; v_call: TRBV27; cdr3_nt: TGTGCCAGCTCCGATCCCGGGAGCAGAAACTATGGCTACACCTTC; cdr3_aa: CASSDPGSRNYGYTF
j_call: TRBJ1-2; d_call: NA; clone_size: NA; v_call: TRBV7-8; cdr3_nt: TGTGCCAGCACCCCCGGGCAGGACAATGGCTACACCTTC; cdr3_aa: CASTPGQDNGYTF
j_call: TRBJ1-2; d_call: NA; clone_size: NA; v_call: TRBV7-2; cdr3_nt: TGTGCCAGCAGCCCCTATCAGGTCAATTATGGCTACACCTTC; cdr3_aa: CASSPYQVNYGYTF
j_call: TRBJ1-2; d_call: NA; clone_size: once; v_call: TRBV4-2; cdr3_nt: TGTGCCAGCAGCCAAGATGGCCAAACCGGACAGCAGGCTAACTATGGCTACACCTTC; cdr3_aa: CASSQDGQTGQQANYGYTF
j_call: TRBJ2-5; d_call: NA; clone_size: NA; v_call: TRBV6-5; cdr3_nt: TGTGCCAGCAGTTACTCCTTTTTGCTCACAGCCCAGTACTTC; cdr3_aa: CASSYSFLLTAQYF
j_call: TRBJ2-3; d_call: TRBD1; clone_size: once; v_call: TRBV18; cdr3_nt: TGTGCCAGCTCACCTGACAGGGGGACAGATACGCAGTATTTT; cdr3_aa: CASSPDRGTDTQYF
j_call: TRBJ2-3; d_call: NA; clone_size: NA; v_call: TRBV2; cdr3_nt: TGTGCCAGCAGTGGACGGGGGGCGGATACGCAGTATTTT; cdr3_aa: CASSGRGADTQYF
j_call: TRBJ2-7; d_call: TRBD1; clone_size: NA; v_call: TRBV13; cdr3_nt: TGTGCCAGCACCCGGGACAGGGGCGGGATGGACTACGAGCAGTACTTC; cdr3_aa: CASTRDRGGMDYEQYF
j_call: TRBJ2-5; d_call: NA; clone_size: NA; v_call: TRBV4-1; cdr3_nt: TGCGCCAGCAGCCAAGATCAGACAGGGAGGGAGACCCAGTACTTC; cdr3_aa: CASSQDQTGRETQYF
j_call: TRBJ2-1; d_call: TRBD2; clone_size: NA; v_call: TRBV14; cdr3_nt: TGTGCCAGCAGCCAAGATAGGAGCGGGAGAGACGATGAGCAGTTCTTC; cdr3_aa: CASSQDRSGRDDEQFF
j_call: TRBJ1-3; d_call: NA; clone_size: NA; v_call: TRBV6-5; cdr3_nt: TGTGCCAGCAGTTACTCGAGGCCTTCCTCTGGAAACACCATATATTTT; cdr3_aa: CASSYSRPSSGNTIYF
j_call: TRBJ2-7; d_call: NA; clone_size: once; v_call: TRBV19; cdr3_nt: TGTGCCAGTAGTATAACCCCCTCAGGGCGCGAGCAGTACTTC; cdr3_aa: CASSITPSGREQYF
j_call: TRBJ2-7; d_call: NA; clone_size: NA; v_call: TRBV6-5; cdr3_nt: TGTGCCAGCAGTACATCCAGGGACGAGCAGTACTTC; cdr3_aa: CASSTSRDEQYF
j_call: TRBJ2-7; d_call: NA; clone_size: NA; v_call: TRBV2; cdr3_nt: TGTGCCAGCAGGGGGTGGGGGCAGTCCATTTCCTACGAGCAGTACTTC; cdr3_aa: CASRGWGQSISYEQYF
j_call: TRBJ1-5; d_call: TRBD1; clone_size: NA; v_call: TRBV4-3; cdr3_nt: TGCGCCAGCAGCCAAGATCTCAGAGGGGCAGGGGGCGGTAGGCCCCAGCATTTT; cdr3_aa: CASSQDLRGAGGGRPQHF
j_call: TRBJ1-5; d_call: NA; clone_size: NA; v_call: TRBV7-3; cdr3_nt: TGTGCCAGCAGCCCCTCACAGAATCAGCCCCAGCATTTT; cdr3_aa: CASSPSQNQPQHF
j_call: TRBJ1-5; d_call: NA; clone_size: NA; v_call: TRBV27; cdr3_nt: TGTGCCAGCAGTCCCTACGATAGCAATCAGCCCCAGCATTTT; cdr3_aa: CASSPYDSNQPQHF
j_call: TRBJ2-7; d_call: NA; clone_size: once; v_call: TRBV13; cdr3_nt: TGTGCCAGCAGCTCACGGGGCCTGGGGGGCGAGCAGTACTTC; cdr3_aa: CASSSRGLGGEQYF